The next 17 T cell receptor beta chains were all read from a single sample in a study of a mutant IDH1 vaccine in newly diagnosed glioma. Time point specified: baseline, week 1 (first vaccination visit). Indicated treatment: pre-vaccination baseline after standard-of-care therapy. Method: immunoSEQ multiplex PCR; TCRdb's copy keeps in-frame clones and lacks some. The sample has roughly 86,000 clones, roughly 77% seen once. Material: PBMCs, obtained from a glioma patient treated with radiotherapy, temozolomide or both. The source of these receptors is a man in his forties with glioma.

This clone has a handful of counts. The chain couples TRBV5-1 to TRBJ1-4; 8 nucleotides agree with TRBD1. The CDR3 runs 14 residues. The germline gives CDR1 SGHRS, CDR2 YFSETQ. V shed 4 bases and J 5 bases; nucleotides not matched to a gene: 4. The CDR3: CASSMQGANEKLFF. CDR3 bases: TGCGCCAGCAGCATGCAGGGGGCCAATGAAAAACTGTTTTTT.

The chain employs TRBV7-2 and TRBJ1-5; TRBD1 agrees at 8 bases. The CDR3 covers 15 residues. The germline V gene has CDR1 SGHTA and CDR2 FQGNSA. V trimming: 2 bases; J trimming: 7 bases; junction bases outside the gene matches: 7. The CDR3 sequence: CASSLRQGFGQPQHF. DNA of the CDR3: TGTGCCAGCAGCTTAAGACAGGGGTTTGGGCAGCCCCAGCATTTT.

The chain recombines TRBV5-4 with TRBJ2-1, with D possibly TRBD2 on 6 matching bases. V gave up 4 bases and J gave up 9 bases, with 11 bases separating them. The CDR3 runs 12 residues. The germline gives CDR1 SGHNT, CDR2 YYREEE (reference sequence). DNA for the CDR3: TGTGCCAGCAGCCTGCCGGAGGGTGAGCAGTTCTTC. This translates into CASSLPEGEQFF.

The chain combines TRBV13 with TRBJ2-3; 9 bases are a match to TRBD1. V was clipped by 5 bases and J by 4 bases; unmatched bases: 7. Germline lookup yields CDR1 PRHDT and CDR2 FYEKMQ (reference sequence). The length of the CDR3 is 15 residues. The CDR3 protein is CASSPPGQGADTQYF. The CDR3 nucleotides read TGTGCCAGCAGCCCTCCGGGACAGGGTGCAGATACGCAGTATTTT.

CDR3 region: CASSARTSGAYQETQYF. DNA of the CDR3: TGTGCCAGCAGCGCCCGGACTAGCGGGGCGTACCAAGAGACCCAGTACTTC. The rearrangement links TRBV7-9 to TRBJ2-5, with TRBD2 identical over 12 bases. Germline loops: CDR1 SEHNR, CDR2 FQNEAQ (reference sequence). This CDR3 has 17 amino acids. J lost 0 bases, V lost 5 bases, and 7 bases had no gene match.

V and J are TRBV10-1 and TRBJ2-2, with a possible D match to TRBD1 (5 bases). Germline CDR1 WNHNN, CDR2 SYGVQD (reference sequence). Trimming stripped 2 bases from V and 1 base from J, with 5 bases between. The CDR3 spans 14 residues. The CDR3 nucleotides are TGCGCCAGCAGTGAGACAGGGAACACCGGGGAGCTGTTTTTT. It specifies CASSETGNTGELFF.

This clone appeared a few times. The V gene is TRBV2, the J gene TRBJ2-2, with 10 bases lining up with TRBD1. Per the germline V gene, CDR1 is SNHLY and CDR2 is FYNNEI. The CDR3 sequence is 16 residues long. Trimming cost V 7 bases and J 2 bases; bases outside gene matches: 7. The CDR3 region has the DNA TGTGCCAGCAACCTCCGGACAGGGGGAAACACCGGGGAGCTGTTTTTT. Residues: CASNLRTGGNTGELFF.

The gene calls are TRBV2 and TRBJ2-7; 7 nucleotides line up with TRBD2. Looked up from germline, CDR1 is SNHLY and CDR2 is FYNNEI. The CDR3 is 15 amino acids. The V segment lost 5 bases and the J segment 1 base; nucleotides outside the gene matches: 8. The CDR3 spells CASSLDGGFSYEQYF. The CDR3 DNA sequence: TGTGCCAGCAGTCTGGACGGGGGGTTTTCCTACGAGCAGTACTTC.

The CDR3 coding sequence is TGCGCCAGCAGCCAAGATCGTGCCTCCTTCTACGAGCAGTACTTC. Its translation is CASSQDRASFYEQYF. The rearrangement joins TRBV4-3 to TRBJ2-7; D ambiguous. Germline V gives CDR1 LGHNA, CDR2 YSLEER. The CDR3 has 15 amino acids. V dropped 0 bases and J dropped 3 bases, with 12 bases sitting between them.

The rearrangement links TRBV27 to TRBJ2-5, with D tentatively TRBD2 (7 bases). Deletions cut 11 bases from V and 11 bases from J, with 24 bases between. The germline CDR1 and CDR2 sequences are MNHEY and SMNVEV (reference sequence). CDR3 length: 13 residues. For the CDR3, the DNA is TGTGCCTCAAATCCTGGGGGGGCGCGGGAGCAGTACTTC. As protein: CASNPGGAREQYF.

This rearrangement joins TRBV19 to TRBJ2-3, with no clear D. The length of the CDR3 is 13 residues. V gave up 2 bases and J gave up 6 bases, with 9 bases separating them. Germline loops: CDR1 LNHDA, CDR2 SQIVND (reference sequence). Here the CDR3 DNA reads TGTGCCAGTAGTATAAAACCCGGGGATACGCAGTATTTT. It translates to CASSIKPGDTQYF.

In its sample, this clone was seen once. The rearrangement uses TRBV11-2 and TRBJ1-4, with D hard to call. Germline-derived CDR1 and CDR2 are SGHAT and FQNNGV. CDR3 length equals 15 residues. The V end lost 1 base, the J end lost 1 base, and 7 bases lay between the germline ends. The CDR3 DNA reads TGTGCCAGCAGCTTAGGCCCGGAAACTAATGAAAAACTGTTTTTT. Its protein is CASSLGPETNEKLFF.

The rearrangement joins TRBV28 to TRBJ1-2; D is uncertain. The ends were cut back, 3 bases at V and 3 bases at J, with 14 bases in the middle. The CDR3 extends over 15 amino acids. Germline-derived CDR1 and CDR2 are MDHEN and SYDVKM. The CDR3 coding sequence is TGTGCCAGCAGTTTGGGAGGTAGGGCGGACTATGGCTACACCTTC. It translates to CASSLGGRADYGYTF.

This chain connects TRBV2 to TRBJ2-7; perhaps TRBD1 as D (6 bases). The germline CDR1 and CDR2 sequences are SNHLY and FYNNEI. This CDR3 contains 13 residues. The V end lost 4 bases, the J end lost 3 bases, and 10 bases lay between the germline ends. CDR3 sequence reads: CASSAQGGYEQYF. CDR3 DNA: TGTGCCAGCAGTGCACAGGGCGGCTACGAGCAGTACTTC.

Regarding this clone: The final CDR3 position lacks the conserved phenylalanine or tryptophan, pointing to a likely read error. The DNA is left out, because the CDR3 cannot be placed on it with certainty; the CDR3 is given as TCRdb lists it. This chain connects TRBV30 to TRBJ1-1. Germline-derived CDR1 and CDR2 are GTSNPN and SVGIG (reference sequence). The CDR3 numbers 12 amino acids, ends counted. CDR3 sequence: CAWTLVASKLFL.

The chain has TRBV21-1 and TRBJ1-5. TRBV21-1 is an annotated pseudogene. The CDR3 has 17 residues. CDR3 sequence: CASSKVTRPRSNQPQHF. As DNA, the CDR3 is TGTGCCAGCAGCAAAGTGACGCGACCCAGATCTAATCAGCCCCAGCATTTT.

The chain has TRBV28 and TRBJ1-1; D gene uncertain. The CDR3 length is 13 residues. V lost 4 bases and J 0 bases, leaving 6 bases between the germline ends. Germline CDR1 reads MDHEN; CDR2 reads SYDVKM. CDR3 loop: CASSSYLNTEAFF. The CDR3 DNA is TGTGCCAGCAGTTCCTACTTGAACACTGAAGCTTTCTTT.